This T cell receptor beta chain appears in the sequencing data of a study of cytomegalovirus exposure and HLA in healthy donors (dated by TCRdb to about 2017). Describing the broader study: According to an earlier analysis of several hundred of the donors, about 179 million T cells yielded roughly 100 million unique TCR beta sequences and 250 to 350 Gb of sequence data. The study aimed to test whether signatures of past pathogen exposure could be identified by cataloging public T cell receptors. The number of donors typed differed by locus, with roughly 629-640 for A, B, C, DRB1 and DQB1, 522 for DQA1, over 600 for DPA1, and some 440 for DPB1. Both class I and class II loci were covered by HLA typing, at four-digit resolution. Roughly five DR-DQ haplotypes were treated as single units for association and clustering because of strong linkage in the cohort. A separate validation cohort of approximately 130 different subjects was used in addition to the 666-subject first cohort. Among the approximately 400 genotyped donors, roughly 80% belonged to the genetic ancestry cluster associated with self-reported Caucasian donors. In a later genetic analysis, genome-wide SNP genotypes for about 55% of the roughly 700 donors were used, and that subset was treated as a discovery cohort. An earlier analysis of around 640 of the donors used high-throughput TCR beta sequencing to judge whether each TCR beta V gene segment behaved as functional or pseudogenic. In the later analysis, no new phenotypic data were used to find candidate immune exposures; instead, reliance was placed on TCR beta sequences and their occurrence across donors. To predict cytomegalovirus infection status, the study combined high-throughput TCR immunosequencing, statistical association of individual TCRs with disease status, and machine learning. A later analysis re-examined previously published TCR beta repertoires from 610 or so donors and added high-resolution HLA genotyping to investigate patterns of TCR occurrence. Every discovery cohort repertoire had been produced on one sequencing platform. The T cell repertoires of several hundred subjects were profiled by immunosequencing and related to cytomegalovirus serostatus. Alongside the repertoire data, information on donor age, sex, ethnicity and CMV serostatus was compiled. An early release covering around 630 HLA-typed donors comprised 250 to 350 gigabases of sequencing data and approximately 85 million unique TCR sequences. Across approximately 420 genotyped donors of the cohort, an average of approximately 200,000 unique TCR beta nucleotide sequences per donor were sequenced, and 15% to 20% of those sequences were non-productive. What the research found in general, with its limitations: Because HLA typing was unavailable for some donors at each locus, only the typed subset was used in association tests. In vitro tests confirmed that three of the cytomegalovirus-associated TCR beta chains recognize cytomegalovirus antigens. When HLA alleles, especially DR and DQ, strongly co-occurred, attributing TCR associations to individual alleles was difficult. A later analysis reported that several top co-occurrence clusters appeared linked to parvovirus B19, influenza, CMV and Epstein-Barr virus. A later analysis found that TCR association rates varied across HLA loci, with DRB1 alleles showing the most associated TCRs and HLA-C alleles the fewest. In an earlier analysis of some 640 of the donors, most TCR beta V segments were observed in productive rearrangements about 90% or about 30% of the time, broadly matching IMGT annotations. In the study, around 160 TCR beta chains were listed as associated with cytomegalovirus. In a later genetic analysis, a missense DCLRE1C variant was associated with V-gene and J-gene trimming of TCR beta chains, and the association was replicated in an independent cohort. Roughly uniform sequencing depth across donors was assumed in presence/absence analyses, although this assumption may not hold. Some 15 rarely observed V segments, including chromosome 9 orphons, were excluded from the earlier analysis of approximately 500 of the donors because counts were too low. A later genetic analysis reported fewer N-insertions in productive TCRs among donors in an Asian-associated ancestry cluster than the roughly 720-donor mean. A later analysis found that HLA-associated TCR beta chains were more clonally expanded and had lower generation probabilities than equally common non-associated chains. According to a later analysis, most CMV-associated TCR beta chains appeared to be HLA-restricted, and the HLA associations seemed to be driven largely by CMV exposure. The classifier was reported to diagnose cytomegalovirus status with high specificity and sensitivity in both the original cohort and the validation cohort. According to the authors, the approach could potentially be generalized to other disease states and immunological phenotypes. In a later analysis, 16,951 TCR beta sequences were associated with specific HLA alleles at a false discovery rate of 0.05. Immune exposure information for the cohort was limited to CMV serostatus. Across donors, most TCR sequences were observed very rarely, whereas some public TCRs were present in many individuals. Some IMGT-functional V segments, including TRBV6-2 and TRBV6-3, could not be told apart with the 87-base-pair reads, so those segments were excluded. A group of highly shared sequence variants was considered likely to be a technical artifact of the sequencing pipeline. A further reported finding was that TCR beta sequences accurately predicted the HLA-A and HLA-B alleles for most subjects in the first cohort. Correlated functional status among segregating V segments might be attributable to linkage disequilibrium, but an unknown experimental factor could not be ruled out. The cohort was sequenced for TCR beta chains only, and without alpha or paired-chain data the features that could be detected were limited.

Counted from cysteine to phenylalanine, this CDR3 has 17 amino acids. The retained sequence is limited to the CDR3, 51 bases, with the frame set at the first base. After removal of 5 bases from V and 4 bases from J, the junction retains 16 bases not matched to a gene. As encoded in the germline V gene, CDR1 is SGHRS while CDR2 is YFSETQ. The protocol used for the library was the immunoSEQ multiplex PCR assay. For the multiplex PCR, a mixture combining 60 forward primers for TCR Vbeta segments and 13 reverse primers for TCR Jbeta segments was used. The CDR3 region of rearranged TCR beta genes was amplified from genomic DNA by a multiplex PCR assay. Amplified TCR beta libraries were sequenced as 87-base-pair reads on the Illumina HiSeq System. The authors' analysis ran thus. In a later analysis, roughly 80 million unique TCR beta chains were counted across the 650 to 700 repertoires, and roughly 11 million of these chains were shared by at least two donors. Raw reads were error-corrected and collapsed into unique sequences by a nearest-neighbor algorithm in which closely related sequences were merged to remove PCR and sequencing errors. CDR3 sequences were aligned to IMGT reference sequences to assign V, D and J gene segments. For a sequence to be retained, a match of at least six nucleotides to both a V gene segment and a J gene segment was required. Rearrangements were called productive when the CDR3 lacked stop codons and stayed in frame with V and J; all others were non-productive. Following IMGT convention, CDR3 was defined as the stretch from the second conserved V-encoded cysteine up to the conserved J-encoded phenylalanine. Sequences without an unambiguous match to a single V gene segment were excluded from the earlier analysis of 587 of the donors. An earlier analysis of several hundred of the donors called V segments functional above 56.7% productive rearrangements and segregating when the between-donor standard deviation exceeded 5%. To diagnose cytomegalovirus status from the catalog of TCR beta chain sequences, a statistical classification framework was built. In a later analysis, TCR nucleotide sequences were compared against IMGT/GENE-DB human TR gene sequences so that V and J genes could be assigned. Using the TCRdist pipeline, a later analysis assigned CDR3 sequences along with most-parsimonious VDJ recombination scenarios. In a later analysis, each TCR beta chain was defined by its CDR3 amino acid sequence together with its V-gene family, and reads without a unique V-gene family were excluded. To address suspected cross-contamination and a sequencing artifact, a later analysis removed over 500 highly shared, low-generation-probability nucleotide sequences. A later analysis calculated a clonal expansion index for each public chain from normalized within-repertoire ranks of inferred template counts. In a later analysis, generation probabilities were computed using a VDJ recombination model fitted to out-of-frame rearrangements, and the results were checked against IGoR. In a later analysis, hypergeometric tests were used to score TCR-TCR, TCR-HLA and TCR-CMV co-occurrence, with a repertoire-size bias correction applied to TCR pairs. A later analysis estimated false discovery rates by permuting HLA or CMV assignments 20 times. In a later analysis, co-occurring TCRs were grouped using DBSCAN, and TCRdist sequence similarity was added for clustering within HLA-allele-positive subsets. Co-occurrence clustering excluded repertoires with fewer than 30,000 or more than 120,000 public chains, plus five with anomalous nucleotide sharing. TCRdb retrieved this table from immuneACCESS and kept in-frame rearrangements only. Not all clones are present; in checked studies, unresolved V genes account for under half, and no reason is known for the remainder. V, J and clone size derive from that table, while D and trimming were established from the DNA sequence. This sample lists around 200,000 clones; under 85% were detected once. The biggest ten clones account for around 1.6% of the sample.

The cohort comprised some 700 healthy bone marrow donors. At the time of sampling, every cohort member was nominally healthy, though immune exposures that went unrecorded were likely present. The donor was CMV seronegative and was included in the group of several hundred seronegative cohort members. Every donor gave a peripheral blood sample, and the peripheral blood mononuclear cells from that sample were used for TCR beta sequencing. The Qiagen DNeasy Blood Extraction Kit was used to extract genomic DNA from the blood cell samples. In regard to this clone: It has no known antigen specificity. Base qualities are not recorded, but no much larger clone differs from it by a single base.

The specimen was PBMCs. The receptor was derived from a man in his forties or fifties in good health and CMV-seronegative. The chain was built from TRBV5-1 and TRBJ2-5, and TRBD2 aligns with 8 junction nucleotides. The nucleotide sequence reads TGCGCCAGCAGGTTGCCCCAAACGGGAGGGCTTTTAGAGACCCAGTACTTC. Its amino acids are CASRLPQTGGLLETQYF. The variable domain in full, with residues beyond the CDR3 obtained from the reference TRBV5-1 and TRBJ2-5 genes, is KAGVTQTPRYLIKTRGQQVTLSCSPISGHRSVSWYQQTPGQGLQFLFEYFSETQRNKGNFPGRFSGRQFSNSRSEMNVSTLELGDSALYLCASRLPQTGGLLETQYFGPGTRLLVL.